Sequencing of this T cell receptor (beta chain) was carried out in a study of blood T cell repertoires in COVID-19. Study-level information: Acute and convalescent COVID-19 samples came from the United States, Italy and Spain.

The ends lost 0 bases at V and 1 base at J; junction bases unmatched: 2. The CDR3 runs to 16 residues. Looked up from germline, CDR1 is LGHNA and CDR2 is YSLEER. Assay used: immunoSEQ multiplex PCR; TCRdb lists only in-frame clones, some missing. The data contain roughly 26,000 clones, roughly 85% of them singletons. The gene calls are TRBV4-3 and TRBJ2-3; TRBD2 matches 9 bases. The receptor comes from a human donor in a cohort sampled during active COVID-19. What was sequenced was peripheral blood. In nucleotides, the CDR3 is TGCGCCAGCAGCCAAGAGGTAGCGGGGGGCACAGATACGCAGTATTTT. Its protein is CASSQEVAGGTDTQYF.